The present TCR beta chain was sequenced within a study of cytotoxic CD8 clonotypes in ibrutinib-treated CLL (dated by TCRdb to 2020 to 2023). Regarding the research as a whole: The cohort had around twelve relapsed/refractory and 15 treatment-naive patients; around 17 were IGHV unmutated. Cryopreserved peripheral blood mononuclear cells were collected before treatment, at response, and at either disease progression or sustained remission. Every remission and progressive disease sample was obtained while ibrutinib was still being received by the patients. Of the 86 participants in the trial, 25 to 30 had longitudinal samples available. Responses were partial in approximately 24 patients and complete in 2; after median about 63 months follow-up, some 15 stayed in remission and roughly twelve progressed. Samples at response were collected after a median of about 13 months of treatment, with a range of about 6 to 40 months. Samples averaged roughly 260,000 productive templates and 94,082 productive rearrangements.

The time point label of this sample denotes: approximately 2 years on ibrutinib. Approximately 2 micrograms of genomic DNA were extracted from cryopreserved PBMCs for TCR beta library preparation. High-throughput TCR beta sequencing was performed on longitudinal blood samples from CLL patients receiving ibrutinib monotherapy. The patients took part in an open-label, single-center phase 2 trial of ibrutinib monotherapy. This clone occurred once. Its antigen is not yet known. No clone much larger than this one lies a single base away; base qualities are absent. Each clonotype received, on average, around 9.6x coverage in deep resolution sequencing performed on a MiSeq, where the target depth lay between 1 in 1 million and 1 in 200,000 T cells. The immunoSEQ hsTCRB Kit was used to generate the TCR beta libraries. On the study's bioinformatics: ImmunoSEQ Data Assistant and ImmunoSEQ Analyzer were used for data analysis, and V, D and J genes were assigned according to IMGT definitions. Clonality was computed as one minus normalized Shannon entropy of productive rearrangement frequencies, ranging from 0 to 1. Only overrepresented clonotypes making up at least 0.05% of the repertoire of each patient were included in the public clonotype analysis. Around 13 age-matched healthy donor repertoires from immuneACCESS were used as controls for clonality. TCRdb provides this immuneACCESS table in a form limited to in-frame rearrangements. Some clones are lacking; in checked studies, under half of them reflect an unresolved V gene, and why the rest are absent is not known. D and trimming were read from the DNA, whereas the V and J calls and clone size are those reported in that table. This sample holds some 76,000 clones; 83% were observed only once. The ten largest clones take up approximately 35% of the sample.

Reading from cysteine to phenylalanine, the CDR3 counts 14 amino acids. The read is trimmed to its CDR3 DNA, 42 bases read in frame from base 1. General study outcomes and caveats: At baseline, clonality was higher than in age-matched healthy donors and showed a strong correlation with circulating CD8+ T-cell counts. Clonality rose at ibrutinib response, remained stable during sustained remission, and dropped back toward baseline at progression. Public clonotypes were rare and either shrank or stayed stable during treatment, and the rise in clonality at ibrutinib response reflected expansion of private clonotypes. Sampling times were not matched between sustained-remission and progressing patients, and lymph node repertoires were not studied.

The chain couples TRBV12-2 to TRBJ2-2; the D call TRBD1 from the table was never checked on the DNA. TRBV12-2 is given as a pseudogene. The starting material was PBMCs, obtained after 24 months of ibrutinib treatment. This TCR was sampled from a human donor with chronic lymphocytic leukemia. The CDR3 has the sequence CASRPTKNTGELFF. The DNA is TGTGCAAGTCGCCCCACAAAGAACACCGGGGAGCTGTTTTTT.